In its sample, the clone carrying this T cell receptor beta chain was seen a few times. Some clones are missing from TCRdb's copy, which holds only in-frame ones; the method was immunoSEQ multiplex PCR. Found here are approximately 90,000 clones, roughly nine tenths of them singletons; the top ten hold around 2.6%. CDR3 length: 15 residues. V dropped 2 bases and J dropped 5 bases, with 15 bases sitting between them. Germline-derived CDR1 and CDR2 are MNHNS and SASEGT. This sample was taken from a study of OX40 agonist ivuxolimab in advanced cancers. Here the sequenced sample was CD4+ or CD8+ T cells sorted from blood, taken in a trial of the OX40 agonist ivuxolimab. The chain recombines TRBV6-1 with TRBJ1-2, with D hard to call. The receptor's source is an adult with an advanced solid tumor such as melanoma, head and neck, liver or kidney cancer. The CDR3 DNA is TGTGCCAGCAGTGAACGGCAAATGACCAATTATGGCTACACCTTC. Amino acid sequence: CASSERQMTNYGYTF.